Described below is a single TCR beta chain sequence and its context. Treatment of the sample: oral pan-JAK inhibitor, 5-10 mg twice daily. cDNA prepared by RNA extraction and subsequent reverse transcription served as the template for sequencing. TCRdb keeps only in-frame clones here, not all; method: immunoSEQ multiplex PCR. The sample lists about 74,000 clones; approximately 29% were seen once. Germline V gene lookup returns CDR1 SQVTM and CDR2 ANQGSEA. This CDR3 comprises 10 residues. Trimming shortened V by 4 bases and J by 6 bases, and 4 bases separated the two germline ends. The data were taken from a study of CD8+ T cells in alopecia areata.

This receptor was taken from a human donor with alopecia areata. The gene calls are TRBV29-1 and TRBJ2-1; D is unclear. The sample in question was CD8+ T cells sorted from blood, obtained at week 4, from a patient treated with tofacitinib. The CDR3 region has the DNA TGCAGCGTTGCTCTCAATGAGCAGTTCTTC. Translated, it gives CSVALNEQFF.